This TCR beta chain was sequenced in a study of long-term antiretroviral therapy in people with HIV. Running of the v3.0 immunoSEQ assay took place at survey level. Clones were read by immunoSEQ multiplex PCR, and TCRdb kept only the in-frame ones, dropping some. Here the sample spans around 23,000 clones, about 76% being singletons. Without exception, participants with HIV were treated in the United States. This clone is large by share. Its target is not known. Additional DNA sequences in this sample encode the identical CDR3. Study-wide results and caveats: ART adherence, viral resistance and therapy changes went undocumented. Blood in the study was drawn between the mid-2000s and the late 2010s, possibly under older ART regimens, which may be less effective than current ones. Transplant donor controls retained higher diversity, though diversity increased after ART.

The length of the CDR3 is 13 residues. V was clipped by 2 bases and J by 6 bases, with 8 bases between them. The V gene's germline CDR1 is MDHEN and CDR2 SYDVKM. Sequencing used unsorted PBMCs, obtained at the start of antiretroviral therapy, before treatment. The chain employs TRBV28 and TRBJ1-5; D is unresolved. This receptor was taken from a woman younger than 35 with HIV. The chain's CDR3 is CASSLRAPQPQHF. The CDR3 DNA reads as TGTGCCAGCAGTTTAAGGGCCCCTCAGCCCCAGCATTTT.